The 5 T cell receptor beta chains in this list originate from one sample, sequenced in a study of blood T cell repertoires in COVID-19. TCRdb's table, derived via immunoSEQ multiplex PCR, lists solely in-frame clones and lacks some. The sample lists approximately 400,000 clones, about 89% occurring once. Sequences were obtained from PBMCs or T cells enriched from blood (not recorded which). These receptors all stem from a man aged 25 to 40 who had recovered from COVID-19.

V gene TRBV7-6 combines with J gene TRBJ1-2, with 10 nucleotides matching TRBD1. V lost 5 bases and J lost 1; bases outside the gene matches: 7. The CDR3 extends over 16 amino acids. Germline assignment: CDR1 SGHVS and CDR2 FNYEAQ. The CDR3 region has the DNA TGTGCCAGCAGCACAGGGACAGGGGCTTTTAACTATGGCTACACCTTC. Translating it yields CASSTGTGAFNYGYTF. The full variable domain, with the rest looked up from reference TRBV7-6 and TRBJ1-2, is GAGVSQSPRYKVTKRGQDVALRCDPISGHVSLYWYRQALGQGPEFLTYFNYEAQQDKSGLPNDRFSAERPEGSISTLTIQRTEQRDSAMYRCASSTGTGAFNYGYTFGSGTRLTVV.

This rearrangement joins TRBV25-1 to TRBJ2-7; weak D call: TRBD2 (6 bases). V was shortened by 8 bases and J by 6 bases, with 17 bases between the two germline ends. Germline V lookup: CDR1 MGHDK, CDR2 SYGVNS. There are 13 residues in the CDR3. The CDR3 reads CASALGGSVEQYF. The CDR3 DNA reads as TGTGCCAGCGCCCTGGGGGGATCGGTCGAGCAGTACTTC.

CDR3 region: CASSQGVGQYTGELFF. CDR3 coding DNA: TGTGCCAGCAGCCAAGGGGTGGGACAGTACACCGGGGAGCTGTTTTTT. This rearrangement joins TRBV14 to TRBJ2-2, with 7 positions matching TRBD1. Germline V gene lookup returns CDR1 SGHDN and CDR2 FVKESK. With 1 base clipped from V and 3 bases from J, the junction kept 5 bases outside the gene matches. The CDR3 spans 16 residues.

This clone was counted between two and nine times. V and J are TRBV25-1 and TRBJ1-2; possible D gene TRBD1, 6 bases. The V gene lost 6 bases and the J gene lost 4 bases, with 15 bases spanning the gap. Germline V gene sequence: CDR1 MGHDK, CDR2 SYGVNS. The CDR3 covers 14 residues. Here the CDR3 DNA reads TGTGCCAGCAGGTCCACAGGGATCGGCTATGGCTACACCTTC. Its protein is CASRSTGIGYGYTF.

CDR3 residues: CATSRTWTNGNEQFF. CDR3 bases: TGTGCCACCAGCAGAACCTGGACTAATGGCAATGAGCAGTTCTTC. The V and J genes are TRBV6-5 and TRBJ2-1; the D gene is possibly TRBD2 (6 bases). V gave up 10 bases and J gave up 6 bases, with 22 bases separating them. CDR1 is MNHEY and CDR2 is SVGAGI in the germline V gene. The CDR3 loop spans 15 amino acids.